This T cell receptor (beta chain) was identified in a study of technical replicates of blood from a handful of donors. V shed 2 bases, J shed 3 bases, and the junction held 7 bases outside the gene matches. Germline V gene data show CDR1 as SGHAT and CDR2 as FQDESV (reference sequence). The CDR3 covers 17 residues. Some clones are missing from TCRdb's copy, which holds only in-frame ones; the method was immunoSEQ multiplex PCR. This sample has 76,000 or so clones; 86% occur once, and the top ten carry roughly 4.9%. This receptor was taken from a human donor in good health. Some clones in this sample may be carry-over from other donors' samples. The V and J genes are TRBV11-1 and TRBJ2-1, with 10 bases lining up with TRBD2. Sequencing used PBMCs. CDR3 residues: CASSLWLAGVVYNEQFF. CDR3 coding DNA: TGTGCCAGCAGCTTATGGCTAGCGGGAGTTGTCTACAATGAGCAGTTCTTC.